The 10 T cell receptor beta chains below were found in one sample sequenced in a study of post-analysis software for immune sequencing data. Findings and caveats of the study: Five or six TRBV segments, including TRBV5-6, TRBV5-1 and TRBV20-1, were more frequent in patients than controls.

Carried by the TCR beta cDNA libraries were unique molecular identifiers. TCRdb reprocessed the PCR reads with MiXCR, giving one entry per CDR3 protein. The sample includes roughly 400,000 distinct CDR3 sequences, approximately 38% seen only once; the top ten take about 7.6%. Which antigens these TCRs recognize remains unknown. The sequencing sample was made of blood. The receptors come from a girl between 2 and 10 years old with multiple sclerosis.

In its sample, this clonotype was seen once. The V call is TRBV29-1, the J call TRBJ2-3, with D possibly being TRBD2 (6 bases). CDR1 and CDR2 from the germline V gene are SQVTM and ANQGSEA. This CDR3 spans 13 amino acids. V lost 4 bases and J 3 bases, leaving 11 bases between the germline ends. In DNA, the CDR3 is TGCAGCGTTGCTGGCGGGACTACAGATACGCAGTATTTT. It encodes CSVAGGTTDTQYF.

The rearrangement joins TRBV24-1 to TRBJ2-7; D possibly corresponds to TRBD1 (6 bases). V was pared by 4 bases and J by 6 bases, with 18 bases between. The CDR3 loop spans 15 amino acids. CDR1 KGHDR and CDR2 SFDVKD come from the germline V gene. CDR3 region: CATSEPKGTPPEQYF. The CDR3 region has the DNA TGTGCCACCAGTGAACCCAAGGGGACACCGCCCGAGCAGTACTTC.

The chain uses TRBV18 and TRBJ2-7; D tentatively fits TRBD1 or TRBD2 (5 bases each). The J call is uncertain, as TRBJ2-5 better fits the DNA end. Germline V lookup: CDR1 KGHSH, CDR2 LQKENI. CDR3 length: 13 amino acids. CDR3 amino acids: CASSFGTFETQYF. DNA of the CDR3: TGTGCCAGCTCATTCGGGACGTTTGAGACCCAGTACTTC.

The V call is TRBV28, the J call TRBJ2-5, with a possible D match to TRBD2 (6 bases). The DNA end is more similar to TRBJ2-7, so the J call may be wrong. Germline assignment: CDR1 MDHEN and CDR2 SYDVKM. The CDR3 covers 16 residues. The CDR3 coding sequence is TGTGCCAGCAGTCTAGGCCGGAGGCGGGGTTCGGACGAGCAGTACTTC. Translated, it gives CASSLGRRRGSDEQYF.

This chain connects TRBV20-1 to TRBJ2-5; 10 bases match TRBD1. CDR3 length equals 15 residues. The junction had 8 bases not matched to a gene; V was cut back by 6 bases and J by 1 base. Germline-derived CDR1 and CDR2 are DFQATT and SNEGSKA (reference sequence). CDR3 in amino acids: CSAGGGQGIQETQYF. The CDR3, as DNA: TGCAGTGCCGGTGGGGGACAGGGGATCCAAGAGACCCAGTACTTC.

This clonotype was recorded a few times. The V call is TRBV9, the J call TRBJ2-1, with 13 nucleotides matching TRBD2. This CDR3 has 20 amino acids. Germline lookup yields CDR1 SGDLS and CDR2 YYNGEE. The junction had 18 bases not matched to a gene; V was cut back by 4 bases and J by 5 bases. In DNA form, the CDR3 reads TGTGCCAGCAGCCCCCCGACAGGGGACTGGACTAGCGGGAGTCACAATGAGCAGTTCTTC. Encoded protein: CASSPPTGDWTSGSHNEQFF.

This clonotype was detected only a few times. This chain joins TRBV7-9 and TRBJ1-5, with TRBD1 as a possible D gene (6 bases). The V end was cut by 10 bases, the J end by 5 bases, with 18 bases between. Germline CDR1 and CDR2: SEHNR and FQNEAQ (reference sequence). The CDR3 has 14 residues. In nucleotides, the CDR3 is TGTGCCACGTGGGGGGGCAGGCCCCATCAGCCCCAGCATTTT. Translation: CATWGGRPHQPQHF.

Many counts were recorded for this clonotype. The chain combines TRBV29-1 with TRBJ2-7, with TRBD2 matching 9 bases. V lost 3 bases, J lost 4 bases, and 4 bases stayed unmatched. CDR3 length: 13 amino acids. Germline V gene data show CDR1 as SQVTM and CDR2 as ANQGSEA. The CDR3 region has the DNA TGCAGCGTTGATGGGACTAGCCCATACGAGCAGTACTTC. This sequence encodes CSVDGTSPYEQYF.

The table lists this clonotype with a few counts. The chain links TRBV27 to TRBJ2-1; 8 positions match TRBD2. From germline, CDR1 is MNHEY and CDR2 SMNVEV (reference sequence). CDR3 length: 16 residues. V shed 2 bases and J 6 bases; nucleotides not matched to a gene: 9. DNA for the CDR3: TGTGCCAGCAGTTTAAACGGCGGGGGGCCCCTCAATGAGCAGTTCTTC. Protein product: CASSLNGGGPLNEQFF.

This clonotype was counted between two and nine times. The chain combines TRBV20-1 with TRBJ2-3; TRBD1 might be the D (6 bases). This CDR3 is 14 amino acids long. The ends were cut back, 0 bases at V and 0 bases at J, with 7 bases in the middle. Germline lookup yields CDR1 DFQATT and CDR2 SNEGSKA (reference sequence). The CDR3: CSAREGASTDTQYF. For the CDR3, the DNA is TGCAGTGCTAGAGAGGGGGCTAGCACAGATACGCAGTATTTT.